This entry concerns a single T cell receptor (beta chain). Its antigen is unknown. Within one base of it there is no much larger clone, and no base qualities were kept. These data belong to a study of blood T cell repertoires in COVID-19 (dated by TCRdb to the early 2020s). In terms of the full investigation: Samples covering the acute and convalescent phases of COVID-19 were provided by collaborators in the United States, Italy and Spain. The prospective study material was composed of cDNA or gDNA derived from T cells, B-cell-depleted T cells, or PBMCs. The dataset comprised deeply sampled blood TCRbeta repertoires from subjects exposed to, actively infected with, or recovered from COVID-19. The repertoires were released in a freely available public database meant as a resource for research on the immune response to SARS-CoV-2. The samples were drawn from the first 160 participants of the ongoing ImmuneRACE study and from about 1,200 subjects provided by 6 global collaborators. Sample metadata almost always included a de-identified subject ID, COVID-19 status, age in years and sex. Where HLA class I and class II types were available, the types were taken from metadata supplied by the sample provider, not from assay-based typing.

TCRbeta CDR3 regions were amplified from genomic DNA by means of the immunoSEQ Assay, a bias-controlled multiplex PCR. In the authors' own workflow: The number of nucleated cells in each sample was estimated by amplification of reference gene primers within the assay. To quantify the absolute abundance of each unique TCRbeta CDR3 rearrangement, sequence reads were collapsed and filtered. For each sample, productive Simpson clonality was calculated as the square root of Simpson's diversity index over productive rearrangements. As stored in TCRdb, this immuneACCESS dataset retains in-frame rearrangements with V and J assigned. A fraction of the clones does not appear; measured against another copy, unresolved V genes explain less than half of the discrepancy, and the remainder lacks a known reason. V and J calls and clone size come straight from that table; D and trimming were deduced from the DNA. The sample table shows about 170,000 clones, and 83% are seen once. The ten top clones hold 3.5% to 5% of the sample.

In the prospective study, participants were about 18 to 90 years old, resided in 20 to 30 geographic areas of the United States, and were enrolled through a virtual design. To assign participants to cohorts, the prospective study relied on clinical history that participants themselves reported in a screening survey and a study questionnaire. Recovered participants in ImmuneRACE Cohort 3 were defined by two consecutive negative NP/OP PCR tests, clearance by a healthcare professional, or resolution of symptoms. Mobile phlebotomists in the prospective study collected whole blood, serum and a nasopharyngeal or oropharyngeal swab from every participant. Prospective study participants could optionally give additional blood draws and questionnaires over an approximately two-month period. Before DNA extraction, blood samples from the prospective study were shipped at room temperature or frozen. Taken from cysteine to phenylalanine, the CDR3 has 16 residues. Just the 48-base CDR3 DNA is kept, in frame starting at base 1. Ends trimmed: V by 6 bases, J by 4 bases; bases unmatched to a gene: 11. Sequences MGHDK (CDR1) and SYGVNS (CDR2) are obtained from the germline V gene.

What the research found in general, with its limitations: Clinical and demographic metadata were provided uncurated, with the amount varying by source and participant.

The sequence was collected from a woman between 45 and 60 years old who had recovered from COVID-19. Source material: PBMCs or T cells enriched from blood (not recorded which). The V gene is TRBV25-1 and the J gene is TRBJ2-5; the junction holds 10 bases that match TRBD1. DNA sequence: TGTGCCAGCAGGCTAGGGACAGGGGCGGGCACAGAGACCCAGTACTTC. Its amino acids are CASRLGTGAGTETQYF.